These 10 T cell receptor beta chains share one sample of origin, sequenced in a study of technical replicates of blood from a few donors. Repertoires were generated with immunoSEQ multiplex PCR, while TCRdb's copy carries only in-frame clones and drops some. The sample consists of more than 65,000 clones, around 97% of them appearing once. The sequencing sample was made of T cells isolated from PBMCs. These TCRs come from a human donor in good health.

The V call is TRBV10-3, the J call TRBJ2-6, with D perhaps TRBD1 (6 bases). Germline V CDR1 and CDR2: ENHRY, SYGVKD. Trimming removed 8 bases from V and 3 bases from J, with 8 bases in between. The CDR3 contains 13 residues. The CDR3 coding sequence is TGTGCCATCTACAGGGATGGGGCCAACGTCCTGACTTTC. It translates to CAIYRDGANVLTF.

V is TRBV25-1 and J is TRBJ2-3, with D possibly TRBD1 on 5 matching bases. Trimming took 5 bases from V and 5 from J, leaving 11 bases between them. The CDR3 is 13 amino acids. Germline V lookup: CDR1 MGHDK, CDR2 SYGVNS. CDR3 loop: CASSTSGIDTQYF. The DNA of the CDR3 is TGTGCCAGCAGTACCTCAGGGATAGATACGCAGTATTTT.

The CDR3 spells CASSQDPSGSSYEQYF. In DNA, the CDR3 is TGCGCCAGCAGCCAAGATCCTAGCGGGAGCTCCTACGAGCAGTACTTC. The chain employs TRBV4-1 and TRBJ2-7, with TRBD2 identical over 10 bases. The ends lost 0 bases at V and 0 bases at J; junction bases unmatched: 2. Germline V gene data show CDR1 as MGHRA and CDR2 as YSYEKL. CDR3 length equals 16 residues.

The V call is TRBV10-3, the J call TRBJ1-1; the D gene is possibly TRBD1 (6 bases). V was cut by 3 bases and J by 4 bases, with 15 bases left in between. The CDR3 length is 15 residues. Germline V lookup: CDR1 ENHRY, CDR2 SYGVKD. The CDR3 coding sequence is TGTGCCATCAGTGAAACAGGGAACTTGGCCACTGAAGCTTTCTTT. It specifies CAISETGNLATEAFF.

The genes are TRBV11-3 and TRBJ2-6; TRBD1 matches at 7 bases. Germline V lookup: CDR1 SGHNT, CDR2 YENEEA. V was clipped by 5 bases and J by 0 bases; unmatched bases: 10. This CDR3 is 18 amino acids long. In DNA, the CDR3 is TGTGCCAGCAGCACGCCAACCGGGACAGTCTCTGGGGCCAACGTCCTGACTTTC. It specifies CASSTPTGTVSGANVLTF. Full variable domain (missing parts from reference TRBV11-3 and TRBJ2-6): EAGVVQSPRYKIIEKKQPVAFWCNPISGHNTLYWYLQNLGQGPELLIRYENEEAVDDSQLPKDRFSAERLKGVDSTLKIQPAELGDSAVYLCASSTPTGTVSGANVLTFGAGSRLTVL.

The V gene is TRBV28, the J gene TRBJ2-7; D perhaps matches TRBD1 (5 bases). Germline V gives CDR1 MDHEN, CDR2 SYDVKM. V lost 5 bases and J 3 bases, leaving 14 bases between the germline ends. The CDR3 runs to 14 residues. CDR3 residues: CASSPEGARYEQYF. The CDR3 DNA follows: TGTGCCAGCAGTCCCGAAGGGGCCCGCTACGAGCAGTACTTC.

The gene calls are TRBV9 and TRBJ2-2; the match to TRBD2 covers 7 bases. The CDR3 has 16 residues. Germline V CDR1 and CDR2: SGDLS, YYNGEE. Trimming removed 0 bases from V and 6 bases from J; junction bases left unmatched: 8. In DNA form, the CDR3 reads TGTGCCAGCAGCGTAGAACCAGCGGGATTCGCCGGGGAGCTGTTTTTT. Translation gives CASSVEPAGFAGELFF.

This clone was counted once. The rearrangement joins TRBV11-3 to TRBJ2-2; possibly TRBD1 for D (6 bases). Germline V gives CDR1 SGHNT, CDR2 YENEEA. This CDR3 is 16 amino acids long. The V and J ends lost 0 bases and 0 bases respectively, with 8 bases between them. DNA of the CDR3: TGTGCCAGCAGCTTAGAGGACAGTCCGAACACCGGGGAGCTGTTTTTT. As protein: CASSLEDSPNTGELFF.

V and J are TRBV15 and TRBJ2-7, with TRBD2 matching over 7 bases. Germline CDR1 and CDR2: LNHNV and YYDKDF (reference sequence). V was clipped by 8 bases and J by 3 bases; unmatched bases: 4. The CDR3 runs 12 residues. The CDR3 region has the DNA TGTGCCACCTCGCTAGCGGACTACGAGCAGTACTTC. Translation gives CATSLADYEQYF.

This chain uses TRBV28 with TRBJ2-1, with D maybe TRBD2 (6 bases). In germline, CDR1 is MDHEN, CDR2 SYDVKM. V shed 3 bases and J shed 7 bases, with 10 bases lying between them. The CDR3 is 13 residues long. CDR3 sequence: CASSLVRENEQFF. The DNA for the CDR3 is TGTGCCAGCAGTTTGGTCCGGGAGAATGAGCAGTTCTTC.